This is a list of T cell receptor beta chains from one sample in a study of CD8 T cells in Susac syndrome. TCRdb reprocessed the immunoSEQ multiplex PCR reads via MiXCR and lists one record per CDR3 protein. This sample has about 120,000 distinct CDR3 sequences, with 94% found just once. The specimen sequenced was CD4+ T cells from PBMCs. All receptors derive from a human donor in good health. Each CDR3 is given with its conserved first and last residue. Each record gives: V gene, J gene, clone size, D gene, CDR3 protein, CDR3 DNA. D genes are given only for firm matches. A row's size may be missing; if present it is once, few, many or a size class.

>TRBV12-3/TRBV12-4|TRBJ2-5|-|-
CASSPGQGLQETQYF
TGTGCCAGCAGTCCCGGACAGGGACTACAAGAGACCCAGTACTTC
>TRBV7-2|TRBJ2-2|-|TRBD2
CASSLVPGGPPGELFF
TGTGCCAGCAGCTTAGTCCCGGGAGGGCCCCCCGGGGAGCTGTTTTTT
>TRBV3-1|TRBJ1-4|-|-
CASRSYGGDNEKLFF
TGTGCCAGCAGATCTTACGGGGGTGATAATGAAAAACTGTTTTTT
>TRBV18|TRBJ1-5|-|TRBD1
CASSPWGTDSNQPQHF
TGTGCCAGCTCACCATGGGGGACAGATAGCAATCAGCCCCAGCATTTT
>TRBV20-1|TRBJ2-1|-|-
CSARVPRKSSYNEQFF
TGCAGTGCTAGAGTCCCCCGGAAGAGCTCCTACAATGAGCAGTTCTTC
>TRBV7-9|TRBJ2-2|-|-
CASSPPLLTGNTGELFF
TGTGCCAGCAGCCCCCCCCTTCTGACAGGGAACACCGGGGAGCTGTTTTTT
>TRBV12-3/TRBV12-4|TRBJ2-2|-|-
CASSTGSPGTGELFF
TGTGCCAGCAGTACCGGGTCCCCAGGAACCGGGGAGCTGTTTTTT
>TRBV13|TRBJ1-1|-|TRBD1
CASRNRGYGWKGTEAFF
TGTGCCAGCAGAAACAGGGGGTACGGTTGGAAAGGCACTGAAGCTTTCTTT
>TRBV2|TRBJ1-2|-|-
CASRPPEHPEGYGYTF
TGTGCCAGCAGACCCCCGGAGCACCCGGAAGGCTATGGCTACACCTTC
>TRBV20-1|TRBJ2-3|-|TRBD2
CSASSGRDTDTQYF
TGCAGTGCTAGCAGCGGGAGGGACACAGATACGCAGTATTTT
>TRBV25-1|TRBJ2-5|-|-
CASSDYQETQYF
TGTGCCAGCAGTGATTACCAAGAGACCCAGTACTTC
>TRBV5-1|TRBJ2-2|once|-
CASSLGDNLNTGELFF
TGCGCCAGCAGCTTGGGGGACAATCTAAACACCGGGGAGCTGTTTTTT
>TRBV7-2|TRBJ2-7|-|-
CASSSPTRTAQYF
TGTGCCAGCAGCTCCCCCACCCGGACGGCGCAATACTTC
>TRBV6-5|TRBJ2-7|-|TRBD2
CASSSASGRPQYF
TGTGCCAGCAGTTCGGCTAGCGGGAGGCCGCAGTACTTC
>TRBV19|TRBJ1-1|-|-
CASSPLTSHTEAFF
TGTGCCAGTAGTCCCCTGACGAGTCACACTGAAGCTTTCTTT
>TRBV28|TRBJ2-7|-|-
CASSFQPLILDSSSYEQYF
TGTGCCAGCAGTTTTCAACCCCTAATTTTGGACTCATCCTCCTACGAGCAGTACTTC
>TRBV6-1|TRBJ2-6|-|-
CASTKTGFSGANVLTF
TGTGCCAGCACAAAGACAGGCTTCTCTGGGGCCAACGTCCTGACTTTC
>TRBV6-2/TRBV6-3|TRBJ2-1|-|TRBD1
CASSYSRTGRHNEQFF
TGTGCCAGCAGTTACTCAAGGACAGGGCGACACAATGAGCAGTTCTTC
>TRBV7-6|TRBJ2-3|-|TRBD1
CASSSPSGTGGDTQYF
TGTGCCAGCAGCTCCCCTTCCGGGACAGGGGGCGATACGCAGTATTTT
>TRBV6-1|TRBJ2-2|-|TRBD1
CASSRTGQGDTGELFF
TGTGCCAGCAGTAGAACCGGGCAGGGGGACACCGGGGAGCTGTTTTTT
>TRBV7-2|TRBJ2-7|-|TRBD2
CASSQTSGRYEQYF
TGTGCCAGCAGCCAGACTAGCGGCCGGTACGAGCAGTACTTC
>TRBV4-1|TRBJ2-1|once|-
CASSQEPDSTYNEQFF
TGCGCCAGCAGCCAAGAACCTGATTCGACCTACAATGAGCAGTTCTTC
>TRBV28|TRBJ2-4|-|TRBD1
CASSLVQGGGNIQYF
TGTGCCAGCAGCCTAGTACAGGGGGGCGGAAACATTCAGTACTTC
>TRBV4-1|TRBJ2-3|-|TRBD2
CASSLSGTSGSGDTQYF
TGCGCCAGCAGCCTATCCGGGACTAGCGGGAGTGGAGATACGCAGTATTTT
>TRBV7-9|TRBJ2-7|once|TRBD1
CASSVWTGEIGEQYF
TGTGCCAGCAGCGTTTGGACAGGGGAAATTGGCGAGCAGTACTTC
>TRBV5-8|TRBJ2-2|-|TRBD1
CASILGGWQGDTGELFF
TGTGCCAGCATCCTTGGTGGTTGGCAGGGGGACACCGGGGAGCTGTTTTTT